The sequence of this T cell receptor beta chain was determined in a study of blood T cell repertoires in COVID-19. Whole-study context: Both acute and convalescent COVID-19 samples were obtained from the United States, Italy and Spain. PBMCs, B-cell-depleted T cells, or T cells provided the cDNA or gDNA that made up the material.

Trimming cost V 6 bases and J 3 bases, with 15 bases left between them. Germline V gene sequence: CDR1 LNHDA, CDR2 SQIVND (reference sequence). There are 15 residues in the CDR3. Sequencing used immunoSEQ multiplex PCR; TCRdb keeps in-frame clones, though not all of them. The repertoire holds roughly 360,000 clones, with over 75% as singletons. Sequencing used PBMCs or T cells enriched from blood (not recorded which). This clonotype originated in a man aged 30 to 39 who had recovered from COVID-19. The rearrangement uses TRBV19 and TRBJ1-5, with D possibly matching TRBD1 (5 bases). The CDR3 DNA reads TGTGCCAGTAGCCCCGTTTGGGGGGACAATCAGCCCCAGCATTTT. This encodes CASSPVWGDNQPQHF.